This TCR beta chain was sequenced during a study of blood T cells in healthy people across ages. As for this clonotype: Its antigen remains unidentified.

Broader study findings: Naive T cell percentage and TCR beta diversity correlated strongly. Both naive CD4+ cell counts and diversity were greater in long-lived donors than in aged donors.

The CDR3 totals 13 residues. V was clipped by 4 bases and J by 6 bases, with 12 bases between them. Germline V gives CDR1 SQVTM, CDR2 ANQGSEA. PCR was performed a second time for 7 to 11 cycles using a sample-barcoded 5' primer and a J-beta primer mix. TCRdb analysed the 5' RACE reads with MiXCR anew, one entry per CDR3 protein. The data hold approximately 360,000 distinct CDR3 sequences, with about half observed a single time. The material sequenced was blood. V usage is TRBV29-1 and J usage is TRBJ2-2; D is tentatively TRBD1 or TRBD2 (7 bases each). The TCR was taken from a man aged 60 to 75 in good health. This CDR3 reads CSVAAGGAGELFF. In nucleotides, the CDR3 is TGCAGCGTTGCAGCAGGGGGGGCCGGGGAGCTGTTTTTT.